This TCR beta chain is from a study of beta chain features in type 1 diabetes. The sample holds many counts of this clone. Its matching antigen is unknown. Sorted populations all exceeded 95% purity. Study-wide results and limits: Patients with type 1 diabetes showed fewer VDJ junction insertions and more deletions. When Type 1 diabetes patients were examined, their TCRB CDR3s proved moderately but significantly shorter in all four CD4+ subsets.

cDNA synthesis used the whole RNA isolate, giving expressed TCRB sequences. Sequenced by immunoSEQ multiplex PCR; TCRdb stores in-frame clones only, minus some. Of 310,000 or so clones listed, approximately 9.7% are singletons. The specimen sequenced was central memory CD4+ T cells from blood. The clonotype was recovered from a man aged 25-40 years with type 1 diabetes.

Here the CDR3 reads CASTNDNYGYTF. The CDR3 coding sequence is TGTGCCAGCACGAACGATAACTATGGCTACACCTTC. The chain links TRBV2 to TRBJ1-2; D uncertain. The germline CDR1 and CDR2 sequences are SNHLY and FYNNEI. V shed 7 bases and J shed 1 base, with 7 bases lying between them. The length of the CDR3 is 12 residues.